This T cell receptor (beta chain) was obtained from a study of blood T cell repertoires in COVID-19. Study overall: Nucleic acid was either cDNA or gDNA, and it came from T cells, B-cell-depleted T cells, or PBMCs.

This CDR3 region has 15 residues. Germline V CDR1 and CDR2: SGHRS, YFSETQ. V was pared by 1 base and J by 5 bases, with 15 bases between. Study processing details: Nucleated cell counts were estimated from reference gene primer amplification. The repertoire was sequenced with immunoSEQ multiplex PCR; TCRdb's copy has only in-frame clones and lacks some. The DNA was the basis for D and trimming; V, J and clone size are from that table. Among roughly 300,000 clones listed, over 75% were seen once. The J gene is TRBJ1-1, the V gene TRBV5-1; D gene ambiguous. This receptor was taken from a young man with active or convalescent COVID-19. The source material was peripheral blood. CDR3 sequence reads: CASSLLVKAGTEAFF. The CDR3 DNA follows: TGCGCCAGCAGCTTGTTAGTGAAGGCAGGAACTGAAGCTTTCTTT.